This T cell receptor beta chain stems from a study of blood T cell repertoires in COVID-19. Turning to the study itself: The origin of the acute and convalescent COVID-19 samples was the United States, Italy and Spain. T cells, B-cell-depleted T cells, or PBMCs provided the cDNA or gDNA that served as material.

Enrollees, 18 to 89 years old, lived in 24 US areas. The sample holds one count of this clone. Trimming cost V 6 bases and J 0 bases; bases outside gene matches: 11. The germline V gene has CDR1 SNHLY and CDR2 FYNNEI. The CDR3 has 19 residues. Methods used by the authors: Amplification of reference gene primers provided the estimated nucleated cell counts. Measured with immunoSEQ multiplex PCR; TCRdb has only the in-frame clones, and not every one. That table gives V, J and clone size, and the DNA gave D and trimming. The sample includes about 400,000 clones, 88% of them seen just once. The TCR sequence derives from a woman in her forties with acute COVID-19. The sample comprised PBMCs or T cells enriched from blood (not recorded which). The rearrangement links TRBV2 to TRBJ2-7; 16 bases align to TRBD2. In DNA, the CDR3 is TGTGCCAGCAGGGCCGGGACTAGCGGGGGGGAATACAACTCCTACGAGCAGTACTTC. Its translation is CASRAGTSGGEYNSYEQYF.